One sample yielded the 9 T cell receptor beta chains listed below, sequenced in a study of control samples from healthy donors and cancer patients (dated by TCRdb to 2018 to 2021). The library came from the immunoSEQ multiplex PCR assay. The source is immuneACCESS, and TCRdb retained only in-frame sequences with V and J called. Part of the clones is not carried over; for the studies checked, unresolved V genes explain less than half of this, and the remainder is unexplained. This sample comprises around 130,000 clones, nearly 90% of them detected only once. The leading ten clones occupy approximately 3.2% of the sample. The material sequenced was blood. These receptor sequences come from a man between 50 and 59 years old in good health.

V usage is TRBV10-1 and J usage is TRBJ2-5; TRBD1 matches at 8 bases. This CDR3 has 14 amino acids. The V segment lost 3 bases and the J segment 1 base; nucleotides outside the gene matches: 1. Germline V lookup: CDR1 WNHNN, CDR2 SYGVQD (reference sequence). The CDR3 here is CASSEGTGQETQYF. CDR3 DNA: TGCGCCAGCAGTGAAGGGACAGGCCAAGAGACCCAGTACTTC.

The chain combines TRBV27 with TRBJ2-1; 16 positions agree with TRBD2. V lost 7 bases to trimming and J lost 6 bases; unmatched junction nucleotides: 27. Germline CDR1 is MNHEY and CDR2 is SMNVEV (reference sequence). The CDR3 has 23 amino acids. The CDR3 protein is CASNLHARRSGTSGGARLNEQFF. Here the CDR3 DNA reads TGTGCCAGCAACCTACACGCCCGCAGATCCGGGACTAGCGGGGGGGCGCGGCTCAATGAGCAGTTCTTC.

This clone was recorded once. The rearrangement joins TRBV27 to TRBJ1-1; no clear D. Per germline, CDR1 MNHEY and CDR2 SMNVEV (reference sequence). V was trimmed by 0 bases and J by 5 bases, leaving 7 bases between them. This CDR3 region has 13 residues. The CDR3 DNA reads TGTGCCAGCAGTTTATCCCGACGGACTGAAGCTTTCTTT. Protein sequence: CASSLSRRTEAFF.

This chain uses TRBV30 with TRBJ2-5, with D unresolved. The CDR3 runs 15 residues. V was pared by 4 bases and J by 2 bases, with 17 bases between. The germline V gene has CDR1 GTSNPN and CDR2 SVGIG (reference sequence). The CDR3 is CAWMSNIRVQETQYF. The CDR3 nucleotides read TGTGCCTGGATGTCCAATATCCGAGTACAAGAGACCCAGTACTTC.

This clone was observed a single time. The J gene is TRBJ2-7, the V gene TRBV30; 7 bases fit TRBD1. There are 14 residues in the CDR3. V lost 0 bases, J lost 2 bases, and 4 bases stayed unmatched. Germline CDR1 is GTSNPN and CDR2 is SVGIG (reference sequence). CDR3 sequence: CAWSVGQGAYEQYF. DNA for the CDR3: TGTGCCTGGAGTGTAGGCCAGGGGGCCTACGAGCAGTACTTC.

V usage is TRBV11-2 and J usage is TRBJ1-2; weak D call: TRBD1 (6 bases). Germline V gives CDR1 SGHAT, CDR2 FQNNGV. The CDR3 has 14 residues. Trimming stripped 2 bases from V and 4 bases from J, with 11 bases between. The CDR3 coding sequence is TGTGCCAGCAGCTTAACAGGGAGAGTCTATGGCTACACCTTC. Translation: CASSLTGRVYGYTF.

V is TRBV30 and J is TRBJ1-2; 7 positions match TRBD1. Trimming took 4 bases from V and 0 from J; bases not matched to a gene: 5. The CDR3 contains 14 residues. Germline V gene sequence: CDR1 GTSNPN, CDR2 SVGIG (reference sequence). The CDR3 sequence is CAWKLQGTNYGYTF. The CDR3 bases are TGTGCCTGGAAGCTACAGGGGACTAACTATGGCTACACCTTC.

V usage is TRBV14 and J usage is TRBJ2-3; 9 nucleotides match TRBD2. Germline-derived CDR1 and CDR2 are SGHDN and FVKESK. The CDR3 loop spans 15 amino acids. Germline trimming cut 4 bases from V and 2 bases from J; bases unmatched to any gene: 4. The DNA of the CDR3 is TGTGCCAGCAGCCTGACTAGCGGCCACACAGATACGCAGTATTTT. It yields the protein CASSLTSGHTDTQYF. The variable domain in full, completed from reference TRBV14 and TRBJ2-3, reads EAGVTQFPSHSVIEKGQTVTLRCDPISGHDNLYWYRRVMGKEIKFLLHFVKESKQDESGMPNNRFLAERTGGTYSTLKVQPAELEDSGVYFCASSLTSGHTDTQYFGPGTRLTVL.

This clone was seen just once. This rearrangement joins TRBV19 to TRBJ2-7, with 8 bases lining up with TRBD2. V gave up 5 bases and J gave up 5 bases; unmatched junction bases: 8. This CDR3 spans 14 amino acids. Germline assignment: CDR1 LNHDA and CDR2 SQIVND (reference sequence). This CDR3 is CASSLLGRGNEQYF. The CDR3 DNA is TGTGCCAGTAGTCTTCTCGGGAGGGGAAACGAGCAGTACTTC.